The T cell receptor (beta chain) described here comes from a study of siplizumab effects on memory and regulatory T cells. Germline CDR1 is MDHEN and CDR2 is SYDVKM. This CDR3 region has 18 residues. Deletions cut 3 bases from V and 4 bases from J, with 22 bases between. Sequencing used immunoSEQ multiplex PCR; TCRdb keeps in-frame clones, though not all of them. The sample lists 94,000 or so clones, roughly 95% occurring once. Specimen: naive CD4+ T cells sorted from blood. This receptor was identified in a human donor in good health. The rearrangement uses TRBV28 and TRBJ2-1, with a possible D match to TRBD1 (6 bases). The chain's CDR3 is CASSFARGPELGYNEQFF. Written as DNA, the CDR3 is TGTGCCAGCAGTTTTGCCAGGGGCCCCGAGTTGGGTTACAATGAGCAGTTCTTC.